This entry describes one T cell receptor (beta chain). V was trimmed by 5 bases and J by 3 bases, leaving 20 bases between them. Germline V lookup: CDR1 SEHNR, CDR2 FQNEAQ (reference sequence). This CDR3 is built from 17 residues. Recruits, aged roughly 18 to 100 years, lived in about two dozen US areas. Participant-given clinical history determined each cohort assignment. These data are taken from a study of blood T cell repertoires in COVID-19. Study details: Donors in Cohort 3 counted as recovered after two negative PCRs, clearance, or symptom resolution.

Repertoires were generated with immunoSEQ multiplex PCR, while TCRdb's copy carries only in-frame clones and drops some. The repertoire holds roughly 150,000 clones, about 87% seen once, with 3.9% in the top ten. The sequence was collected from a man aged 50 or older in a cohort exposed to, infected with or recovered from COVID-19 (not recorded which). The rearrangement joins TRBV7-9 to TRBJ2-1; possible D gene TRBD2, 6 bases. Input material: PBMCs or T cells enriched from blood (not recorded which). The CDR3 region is CASSLALRRGGYNEQFF. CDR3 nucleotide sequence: TGTGCCAGCAGCCTCGCTCTCCGAAGGGGAGGCTACAATGAGCAGTTCTTC.